Listed below are T cell receptor beta chains from one sample, sequenced in a study of beta chain features in type 1 diabetes. Assay: immunoSEQ multiplex PCR; the TCRdb copy retains only in-frame clones and omits some. The data show 350,000 to 450,000 clones, approximately 15% seen once. Material: naive CD4+ T cells from blood. The receptors here all came from a man aged 25-40 years in good health. Each CDR3 is given with its conserved first and last residue. D genes are given only for firm matches. Part of the rows lack a size; the others show once, few, many or a class for expanded clones.

clone size,D gene,J gene,V gene,CDR3 DNA,CDR3 protein
NA,NA,TRBJ2-3,TRBV4-3,TGCGCCAGCAGCCAAGAGAGCCCTCCAGCAACCCATACAGATACGCAGTATTTT,CASSQESPPATHTDTQYF
NA,TRBD2,TRBJ2-5,TRBV19,TGTGCCAGCCGAGCGACTAGCACAGAGACCCAGTACTTC,CASRATSTETQYF
NA,TRBD2,TRBJ2-2,TRBV15,TGTGCCACCAGCAGAGATGGCGGGAGGGCCATCACCGGGGAGCTGTTTTTT,CATSRDGGRAITGELFF
NA,NA,TRBJ1-2,TRBV29-1,TGCAGCTCGGGGGCTGAGGATGGCTATGGCTACACCTTC,CSSGAEDGYGYTF
NA,TRBD1,TRBJ2-1,TRBV6-6,TGTGCCAGCAGGGGAGACAGGGCGATAGACAATGAGCAGTTCTTC,CASRGDRAIDNEQFF
NA,NA,TRBJ1-2,TRBV7-2,TGTGCCAGCACCCAGGGTGTGGGGACAAGGGGCTACACCTTC,CASTQGVGTRGYTF
NA,TRBD2,TRBJ2-1,TRBV14,TGTGCCAGCAGCCGGGAAAGACTAGCGGGGTCCCACAATGAGCAGTTCTTC,CASSRERLAGSHNEQFF
few,TRBD1,TRBJ2-7,TRBV11-2,TGTGCCAGCAGCTTGAGGACAGGGCGGGTAACGTTCAACGAGCAGTACTTC,CASSLRTGRVTFNEQYF
few,NA,TRBJ2-3,TRBV6-5,TGTGCCAGCAGTAGAGGCACAGATACGCAGTATTTT,CASSRGTDTQYF
NA,NA,TRBJ1-1,TRBV6-6,TGTGCCAGCAGTTACTTGAGGGGGAGCACTGAAGCTTTCTTT,CASSYLRGSTEAFF
NA,NA,TRBJ1-1,TRBV5-1,TGCGCCAGCAGCCCGGGACCGGCGAACACTGAAGCTTTCTTT,CASSPGPANTEAFF
few,TRBD2,TRBJ2-3,TRBV4-3,TGCGCCAGCAGCCTTAGCGGGAGAGTCACAGATACGCAGTATTTT,CASSLSGRVTDTQYF
few,NA,TRBJ1-5,TRBV25-1,TGTGCCAGCAGTGAATGGGGGGGGCTCCAGCCCCAGCATTTT,CASSEWGGLQPQHF
NA,TRBD2,TRBJ2-3,TRBV11-3,TGTGCCAGCAGCTGGACTTGGGGGGGAGGCACAGATACGCAGTATTTT,CASSWTWGGGTDTQYF
NA,TRBD2,TRBJ2-3,TRBV13,TGTGCCAGCAGCCGAAACACCCCAGCGGGGACCACAGATACGCAGTATTTT,CASSRNTPAGTTDTQYF
NA,NA,TRBJ2-5,TRBV7-2,TGTGCCAGCAGCTTGCACCGGGGAGAGACCCAGTACTTC,CASSLHRGETQYF
few,NA,TRBJ2-3,TRBV30,TGTGCCTGGAGTGAAGGCACAGATACGCAGTATTTT,CAWSEGTDTQYF
NA,NA,TRBJ1-6,TRBV29-1,TGCAGCGCTCAGATAGGCGTAGGGAATTCACCCCTCCACTTT,CSAQIGVGNSPLHF
NA,NA,TRBJ2-5,TRBV9,TGTGCCAGCAGCGTAGGTCAGGAAGACACCCAGTACTTC,CASSVGQEDTQYF
few,NA,TRBJ2-3,TRBV6-1,TGTGCCAGCAGTGCCCACACAGATACGCAGTATTTT,CASSAHTDTQYF
few,NA,TRBJ1-5,TRBV9,TGTGCCAGCAGCGTAGAGGGGACGGATACTTCGCCCCAGCATTTT,CASSVEGTDTSPQHF
few,TRBD1,TRBJ1-5,TRBV27,TGTGCCAGCAGGCAGGGGGTCAATCAGCCCCAGCATTTT,CASRQGVNQPQHF
NA,NA,TRBJ1-5,TRBV18,TGTGCCAGCTCACCCGGTAGCGGGGGCAATCAGCCCCAGCATTTT,CASSPGSGGNQPQHF
many,NA,TRBJ2-1,TRBV7-9,TGTGCCAGCAGCTTAGAGGCCAAGCAGTTCTTC,CASSLEAKQFF
once,NA,TRBJ2-5,TRBV11-2,TGTGCCAGCAGCTTAGGCGGGGCTGAGACCCAGTACTTC,CASSLGGAETQYF